This record looks at one T cell receptor beta chain sequence and its context. Its antigen remains unknown. The data originate from a study of blood T cells in healthy people across ages. Study information: When template switching was applied, about one barcoded beta molecule was captured per two T cells. Notes on the study in general: More naive CD4+ cells and higher diversity were found in long-lived than in aged donors. Age showed a roughly linear inverse relationship with TCR beta diversity per million T cells.

The authors ran a second PCR of about 6 to 12 cycles using a sample-barcoded 5' primer and a J-beta primer mix. A minimum of 3 million CDR3-containing paired-end reads was obtained for each sample. TCRdb re-analysed the 5' RACE reads in MiXCR, keeping a single row per CDR3 protein. The data show some 890,000 distinct CDR3 sequences, 25% to 35% seen once. These data were likewise used in another study, on T cells of mothers and their children.

The sequenced material came from blood. The receptor was derived from a woman in her thirties or forties in good health.

The CDR3 protein is CASSSGQTMNTEAFF. CDR3 bases: TGTGCCAGCAGCTCCGGACAGACGATGAACACTGAAGCTTTCTTT. The chain joins TRBV7-2 to TRBJ1-1; TRBD1 is a possible D gene (6 bases). Germline assignment: CDR1 SGHTA and CDR2 FQGNSA. The CDR3 has 15 amino acids. Trimming left V 4 bases short and J 0 bases short, with 12 bases between.